These 22 T cell receptor beta chains originate from one sample sequenced in a study of cytomegalovirus exposure and HLA in healthy donors. The PCR made use of 60 Vbeta and 13 Jbeta primers. Sequenced by immunoSEQ multiplex PCR; TCRdb stores in-frame clones only, minus some. The sample lists more than 150,000 clones, approximately 81% occurring once. The specimen sequenced was PBMCs. These receptors were taken from a woman under 40 in good health and CMV-seronegative.

On this clone itself: Other DNA sequences from this sample encode an identical CDR3 as well. The chain joins TRBV20-1 to TRBJ2-7; D might be TRBD2 (6 bases). The CDR3 is made up of 11 amino acids. The germline V gene encodes CDR1 DFQATT and CDR2 SNEGSKA (reference sequence). The ends were cut back, 6 bases at V and 5 bases at J, with 11 bases in the middle. The DNA of the CDR3 is TGCAGTGCCAGGGAGGACGACGAGCAGTACTTC. Encoded protein: CSAREDDEQYF.

This chain links TRBV5-4 with TRBJ2-1; 7 bases fit TRBD2. J lost 0 bases, V lost 3 bases, and 3 bases had no gene match. Per the germline V gene, CDR1 is SGHNT and CDR2 is YYREEE (reference sequence). The CDR3 sequence is 15 residues long. CDR3 residues: CASSSSGASYNEQFF. In DNA, the CDR3 is TGTGCCAGCAGCTCCAGCGGGGCCTCCTACAATGAGCAGTTCTTC.

This clone has more than one count but fewer than ten. J is TRBJ1-6 and V is TRBV5-4; no definite D call. The length of the CDR3 is 14 residues. V was pared by 2 bases and J by 7 bases, with 10 bases between. The germline V gene has CDR1 SGHNT and CDR2 YYREEE (reference sequence). In nucleotides, the CDR3 is TGTGCCAGCAGCTTAGGTCAGGTCAATTCACCCCTCCACTTT. Encoded protein: CASSLGQVNSPLHF.

This chain links TRBV10-2 with TRBJ2-3, with unresolved D. Looked up from germline, CDR1 is WSHSY and CDR2 is SAAADI. This CDR3 is 13 amino acids long. The germline V and J ends were trimmed by 8 bases and 1 base, with 10 bases remaining between them. The CDR3 DNA follows: TGCGCCAGCTCTATGGGCGGCACAGATACGCAGTATTTT. Its protein is CASSMGGTDTQYF.

CDR3 amino acids: CASSQTGGANQPQHF. The CDR3 nucleotides read TGTGCCAGCAGTCAGACAGGGGGCGCGAATCAGCCCCAGCATTTT. The J gene is TRBJ1-5, the V gene TRBV6-6, with 10 bases identical to TRBD1. The CDR3 spans 15 residues. CDR1 is MNHNY, CDR2 SVGAGI, per germline (reference sequence). V shed 5 bases, J shed 4 bases, and the junction held 5 bases outside the gene matches.

CDR3 sequence (DNA): TGTGCCAGCAGCCCCTGGGGCCGGCAGGGCCCGAACGAGCAGTACTTC. This codes for CASSPWGRQGPNEQYF. This rearrangement joins TRBV9 to TRBJ2-7; weak D call: TRBD1 (5 bases). Trimming pared 4 bases from V and 5 bases from J, leaving 22 bases between. Germline assignment: CDR1 SGDLS and CDR2 YYNGEE. CDR3 length: 16 residues. The variable domain in full, completed from reference TRBV9 and TRBJ2-7, reads DSGVTQTPKHLITATGQRVTLRCSPRSGDLSVYWYQQSLDQGLQFLIQYYNGEERAKGNILERFSAQQFPDLHSELNLSSLELGDSALYFCASSPWGRQGPNEQYFGPGTRLTVT.

The chain combines TRBV9 with TRBJ1-2; 8 bases are a match to TRBD1. This CDR3 is built from 15 residues. Trimming cost V 3 bases and J 5 bases; bases outside gene matches: 9. Germline CDR1 is SGDLS and CDR2 is YYNGEE. CDR3 loop: CASSAQGEVGYGYTF. CDR3 coding DNA: TGTGCCAGCAGCGCACAGGGGGAAGTTGGATATGGCTACACCTTC.

DNA of the CDR3: TGTGCCAGCAGCTTTAGTGTTGAGACAGGCTGGTATTTT. Its translation: CASSFSVETGWYF. The chain links TRBV5-4 to TRBJ2-3; maybe TRBD1 (6 bases). V lost 2 bases and J lost 14, with 18 bases in between. The CDR3 loop spans 13 amino acids. Germline assignment: CDR1 SGHNT and CDR2 YYREEE (reference sequence).

The chain employs TRBV6-1 and TRBJ2-3; D is possibly TRBD2 (6 bases). CDR3 length: 16 residues. Trimming removed 4 bases at V and 0 bases at J, with 14 bases between. The V gene's germline CDR1 is MNHNS and CDR2 SASEGT. CDR3 sequence (DNA): TGTGCCAGCAGTGTACTAGCACAACCTAGCACAGATACGCAGTATTTT. The encoded protein is CASSVLAQPSTDTQYF.

The J gene is TRBJ2-7, the V gene TRBV21-1; the D call in the table, TRBD2, was not verified against the DNA. TRBV21-1 has pseudogene status. The CDR3 is 16 residues long. The CDR3 DNA reads TGTGCCAGCAGCAAATCGTCGGTAGCGGGGATTTACGAGCAGTACTTC. Amino acid sequence: CASSKSSVAGIYEQYF.

This clone has only a few counts. The rearrangement uses TRBV27 and TRBJ1-2; 7 bases match TRBD1. The CDR3 runs to 14 residues. Trimming removed 7 bases from V and 5 bases from J; junction bases left unmatched: 10. Germline assignment: CDR1 MNHEY and CDR2 SMNVEV (reference sequence). The CDR3 sequence is CASKGAGGSYGYTF. The CDR3 nucleotides read TGTGCCAGCAAGGGCGCAGGGGGGTCGTATGGCTACACCTTC.

The chain employs TRBV5-1 and TRBJ2-5, with 9 bases that match TRBD1. The CDR3 contains 16 residues. Germline V lookup: CDR1 SGHRS, CDR2 YFSETQ. The V and J ends lost 0 bases and 4 bases, in that order; junction bases with no gene match: 7. The CDR3 DNA reads TGCGCCAGCAGCTTGGCTACAGGGGGCATCGGAGAGACCCAGTACTTC. Protein sequence: CASSLATGGIGETQYF.

The V gene is TRBV19, the J gene TRBJ1-2, with D unclear. This CDR3 contains 15 residues. The V end was cut by 4 bases, the J end by 5 bases, with 17 bases between. Germline loops: CDR1 LNHDA, CDR2 SQIVND (reference sequence). The CDR3 region has the DNA TGTGCCAGTAGTACCCCCGGAGCGGCTATATATGGCTACACCTTC. This gives the protein CASSTPGAAIYGYTF.

Only a few counts were recorded for this clone. The chain joins TRBV11-2 to TRBJ2-1; D might be TRBD1 (6 bases). The V and J ends lost 3 bases and 0 bases respectively, with 12 bases between them. The CDR3 has 16 amino acids. Germline CDR1 is SGHAT and CDR2 is FQNNGV. In DNA, the CDR3 is TGTGCCAGCAGCTTGGGGGCGGGTAGCTCCTACAATGAGCAGTTCTTC. This encodes CASSLGAGSSYNEQFF.

In the case of this clone: The identical CDR3 is also encoded by other nucleotide sequences in the sample. The genes are TRBV28 and TRBJ1-5; 9 bases map to TRBD1. CDR1 is MDHEN and CDR2 is SYDVKM in the germline V gene. The CDR3 runs 14 residues. Trimming at V came to 4 bases and at J to 5 bases, leaving 3 bases not matched to a gene. The CDR3 sequence: CASSSGQGHQPQHF. CDR3 DNA sequence: TGTGCCAGCAGTTCGGGACAGGGTCATCAGCCCCAGCATTTT.

This chain connects TRBV9 to TRBJ2-2; D is unclear. Germline-derived CDR1 and CDR2 are SGDLS and YYNGEE. The CDR3 extends over 13 amino acids. V was pared by 4 bases and J by 6 bases, with 10 bases between. In DNA, the CDR3 is TGTGCCAGCAGCAATACTATTTCCGGGGAGCTGTTTTTT. It is translated as CASSNTISGELFF.

This chain joins TRBV27 and TRBJ2-2, with D perhaps TRBD2 (5 bases). The CDR3 runs 16 residues. Trimming stripped 1 base from V and 4 bases from J, with 13 bases between. The V gene's germline CDR1 is MNHEY and CDR2 SMNVEV (reference sequence). The CDR3 region is CASSLFPEDSTGELFF. Written as DNA, the CDR3 is TGTGCCAGCAGTTTATTCCCAGAGGACTCCACCGGGGAGCTGTTTTTT.

The V and J genes are TRBV7-2 and TRBJ2-4, with 10 nucleotides matching TRBD2. Trimming took 2 bases from V and 5 from J; bases not matched to a gene: 12. CDR1 and CDR2 from the germline V gene are SGHTA and FQGNSA. CDR3 size: 18 residues. CDR3 sequence (DNA): TGTGCCAGCAGCTTAACAGCGGGGGGGCCGGTAGGGGAAAACATTCAGTACTTC. It translates to CASSLTAGGPVGENIQYF.

This chain connects TRBV5-1 to TRBJ2-2; TRBD2 might be the D (5 bases). There are 15 residues in the CDR3. Germline values: CDR1 SGHRS, CDR2 YFSETQ. V gave up 4 bases and J gave up 5 bases, with 15 bases separating them. CDR3 residues: CASSPTAGETGELFF. The DNA of the CDR3 is TGCGCCAGCAGCCCCACTGCCGGGGAAACCGGGGAGCTGTTTTTT.

The chain combines TRBV7-2 with TRBJ2-1; the match to TRBD2 covers 7 bases. CDR1 and CDR2 from the germline V gene are SGHTA and FQGNSA. The V segment lost 3 bases and the J segment 6 bases; nucleotides outside the gene matches: 8. This CDR3 region has 15 residues. CDR3 amino acids: CASSFYGGIPNEQFF. The DNA for the CDR3 is TGTGCCAGCAGCTTCTACGGGGGGATTCCCAATGAGCAGTTCTTC.

The rearrangement joins TRBV27 to TRBJ2-1; D is perhaps TRBD1 (6 bases). Trimming took off 3 bases at V and 5 bases at J, with 14 bases between the two ends. Germline CDR1 is MNHEY and CDR2 is SMNVEV (reference sequence). CDR3 length equals 15 residues. CDR3 amino acids: CASSFYRAFNNEQFF. The CDR3 nucleotides are TGTGCCAGCAGTTTTTACAGGGCTTTTAACAATGAGCAGTTCTTC.

This rearrangement joins TRBV6-6 to TRBJ1-5; TRBD1 might be the D (6 bases). The germline V gene has CDR1 MNHNY and CDR2 SVGAGI (reference sequence). V lost 2 bases, J lost 0 bases, and 11 bases lay in between. The CDR3 is 16 residues long. In DNA, the CDR3 is TGTGCCAGCAGTTACATGGACAGTTATAGCAATCAGCCCCAGCATTTT. Protein sequence: CASSYMDSYSNQPQHF.